This T cell receptor beta chain was recovered during a study of blood T cell repertoires in COVID-19. Method: immunoSEQ multiplex PCR; TCRdb's copy keeps in-frame clones and lacks some. Of about 130,000 clones in the sample, around 81% were seen once. This clone was counted a single time. V dropped 0 bases and J dropped 5 bases, with 14 bases sitting between them. The CDR3 totals 15 residues. Germline-derived CDR1 and CDR2 are SGDLS and YYNGEE. The clonotype originates from a young man with COVID-19, enrolled during active disease. The sample was peripheral blood. The chain is built from TRBV9 and TRBJ1-2; the D gene is possibly TRBD1 (6 bases). CDR3 bases: TGTGCCAGCAGCGTAGAGCCAGGGGAGGGGTATGGCTACACCTTC. It codes for CASSVEPGEGYGYTF.